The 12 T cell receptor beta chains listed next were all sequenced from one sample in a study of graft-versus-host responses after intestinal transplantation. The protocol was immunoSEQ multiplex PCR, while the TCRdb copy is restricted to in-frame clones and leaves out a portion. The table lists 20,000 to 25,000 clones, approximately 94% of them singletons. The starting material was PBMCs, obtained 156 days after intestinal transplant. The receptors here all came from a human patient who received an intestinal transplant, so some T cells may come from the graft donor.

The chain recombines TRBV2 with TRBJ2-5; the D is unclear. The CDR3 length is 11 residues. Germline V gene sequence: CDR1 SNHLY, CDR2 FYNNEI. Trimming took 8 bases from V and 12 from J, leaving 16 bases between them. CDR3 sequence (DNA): TGTGCCAGCCCTAATGGCCTTAAGAAGTACTTC. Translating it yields CASPNGLKKYF.

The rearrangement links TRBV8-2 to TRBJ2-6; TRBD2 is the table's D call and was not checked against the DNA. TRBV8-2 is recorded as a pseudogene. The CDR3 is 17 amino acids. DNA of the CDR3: TGTGGCAACGGTACTATGATAACACAAAGTCGGGCCAACGTCCTGACTTTC. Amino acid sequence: CGNGTMITQSRANVLTF.

CDR3 residues: CASSVGQGAAGYTF. CDR3 coding DNA: TGTGCCAGCAGTGTAGGACAGGGGGCGGCTGGCTACACCTTC. V and J are TRBV6-5 and TRBJ1-2; the match to TRBD1 covers 11 bases. The CDR3 has 14 amino acids. Trimming took 5 bases from V and 7 from J; bases not matched to a gene: 6. Germline lookup yields CDR1 MNHEY and CDR2 SVGAGI.

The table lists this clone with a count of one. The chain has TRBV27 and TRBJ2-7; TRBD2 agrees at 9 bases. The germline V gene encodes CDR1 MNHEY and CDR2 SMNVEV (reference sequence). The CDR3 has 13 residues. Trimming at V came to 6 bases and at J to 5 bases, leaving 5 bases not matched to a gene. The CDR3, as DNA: TGTGCCAGCAGACTAGCGGGTTTCGACGAGCAGTACTTC. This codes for CASRLAGFDEQYF.

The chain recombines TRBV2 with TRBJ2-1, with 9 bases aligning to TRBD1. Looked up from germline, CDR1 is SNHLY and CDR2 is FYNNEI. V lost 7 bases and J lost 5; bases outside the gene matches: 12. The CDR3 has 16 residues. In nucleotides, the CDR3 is TGTGCCAGCACCCAAGGGTGGGACAGGGTCAACAATGAGCAGTTCTTC. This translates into CASTQGWDRVNNEQFF.

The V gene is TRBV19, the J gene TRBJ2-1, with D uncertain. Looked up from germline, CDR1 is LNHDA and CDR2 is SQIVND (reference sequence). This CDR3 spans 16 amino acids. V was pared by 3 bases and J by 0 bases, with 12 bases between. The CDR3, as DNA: TGTGCCAGTAGTATCTCCGCGGCCCTCTCCTACAATGAGCAGTTCTTC. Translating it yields CASSISAALSYNEQFF.

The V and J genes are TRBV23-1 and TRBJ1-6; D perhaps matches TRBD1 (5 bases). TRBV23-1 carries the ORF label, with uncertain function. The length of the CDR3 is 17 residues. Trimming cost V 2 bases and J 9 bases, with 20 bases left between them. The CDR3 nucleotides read TGCGCCAGCAGTCAACAGGGTTTTCCGGGGGTTCGTTCACCCCTCCACTTT. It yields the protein CASSQQGFPGVRSPLHF.

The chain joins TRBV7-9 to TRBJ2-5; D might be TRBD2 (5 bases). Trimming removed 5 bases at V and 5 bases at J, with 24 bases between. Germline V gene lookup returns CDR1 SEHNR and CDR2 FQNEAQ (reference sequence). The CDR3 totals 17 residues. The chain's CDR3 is CASSGRELVSGRETQYF. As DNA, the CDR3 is TGTGCCAGCAGCGGACGAGAACTAGTCTCGGGTAGGGAGACCCAGTACTTC.

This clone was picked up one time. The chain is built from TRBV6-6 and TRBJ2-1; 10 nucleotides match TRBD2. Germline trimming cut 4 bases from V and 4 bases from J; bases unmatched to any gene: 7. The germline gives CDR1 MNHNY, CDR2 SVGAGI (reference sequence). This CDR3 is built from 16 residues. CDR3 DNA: TGTGCCAGCAGTTCCATAGCGGGAGGTTCGTACAATGAGCAGTTCTTC. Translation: CASSSIAGGSYNEQFF.

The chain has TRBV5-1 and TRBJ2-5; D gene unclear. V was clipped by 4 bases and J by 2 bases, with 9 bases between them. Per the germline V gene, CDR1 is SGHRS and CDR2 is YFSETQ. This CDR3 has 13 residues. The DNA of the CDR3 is TGCGCCAGCAGCGAAGTGGGGCAAGAGACCCAGTACTTC. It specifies CASSEVGQETQYF.

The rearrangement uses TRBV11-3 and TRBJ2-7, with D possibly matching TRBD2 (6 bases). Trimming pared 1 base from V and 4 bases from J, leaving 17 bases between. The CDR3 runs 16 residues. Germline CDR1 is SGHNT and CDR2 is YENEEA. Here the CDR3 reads CASSLGSLGGTYEQYF. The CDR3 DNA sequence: TGTGCCAGCAGCTTAGGGTCCCTGGGCGGGACGTACGAGCAGTACTTC.

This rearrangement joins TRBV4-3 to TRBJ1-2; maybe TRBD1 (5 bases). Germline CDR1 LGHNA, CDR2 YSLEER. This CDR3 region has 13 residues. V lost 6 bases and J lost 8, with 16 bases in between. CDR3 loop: CASRGRGAGGYTF. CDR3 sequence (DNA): TGCGCCAGCAGAGGTCGTGGGGCAGGGGGCTACACCTTC.